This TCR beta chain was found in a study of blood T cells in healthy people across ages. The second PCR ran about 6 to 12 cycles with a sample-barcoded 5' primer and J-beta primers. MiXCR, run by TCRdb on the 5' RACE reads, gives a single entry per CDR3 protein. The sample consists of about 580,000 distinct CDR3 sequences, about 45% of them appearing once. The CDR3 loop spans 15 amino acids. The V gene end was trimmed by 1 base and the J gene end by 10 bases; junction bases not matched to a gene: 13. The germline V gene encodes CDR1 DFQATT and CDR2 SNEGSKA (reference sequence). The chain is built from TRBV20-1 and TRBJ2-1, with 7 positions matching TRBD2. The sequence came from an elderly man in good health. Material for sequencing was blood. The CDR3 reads CSARAGTIPSGEQFF. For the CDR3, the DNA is TGCAGTGCTAGAGCCGGGACTATCCCTTCTGGGGAGCAGTTCTTC.